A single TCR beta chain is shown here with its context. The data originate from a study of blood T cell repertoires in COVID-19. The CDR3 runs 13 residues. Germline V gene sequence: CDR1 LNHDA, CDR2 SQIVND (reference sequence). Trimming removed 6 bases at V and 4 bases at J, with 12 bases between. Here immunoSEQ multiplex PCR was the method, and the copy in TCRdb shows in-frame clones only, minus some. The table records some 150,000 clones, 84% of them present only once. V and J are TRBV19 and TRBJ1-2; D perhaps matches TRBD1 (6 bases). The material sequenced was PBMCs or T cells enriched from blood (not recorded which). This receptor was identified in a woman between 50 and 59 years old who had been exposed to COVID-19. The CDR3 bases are TGTGCCAGTAGCACAGGGCAGGGCTATGGCTACACCTTC. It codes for CASSTGQGYGYTF.